The T cell receptor (beta chain) under discussion was sequenced for a study of T cells after yellow fever vaccination. About the research overall: Sorting by CD3, CD45RA, CCR7 and CD95 gave EM, EMRA, CM and Tscm subsets. With SMART-Seq v4 Ultra Low Input, the fractions containing low cell numbers were prepared. Study results and limitations: High-abundance clonotypes from the bulk population could contaminate FACS-sorted repertoires.

Per germline, CDR1 MNHEY and CDR2 SVGAGI. There are 12 residues in the CDR3. The V gene lost 6 bases and the J gene lost 16 bases, with 19 bases spanning the gap. TCRdb redid the calling of the 5' RACE reads with MiXCR, one entry per CDR3 protein. The sample comprises 4,500 to 6,000 distinct CDR3 sequences, about 6.1% of which are singletons, and 55% to 65% rests with the top ten. This clonotype was detected ten times or more. The source of this sequence is a man aged 18 to 29 who received the YFV17D yellow fever vaccine. The V call is TRBV6-5, the J call TRBJ2-1; D is possibly TRBD2 (6 bases). The source was PBMCs, either bulk or a sorted T-cell subset (CD4+, CD8+, memory, or dextramer-sorted; not recorded which), collected more than 13 days after the first yellow fever vaccination. The CDR3 DNA sequence: TGTGCCAGCAGCGATTACCGGGACTCAACCTTCTTC. Translation gives CASSDYRDSTFF.